These 7 T cell receptor beta chains came from one sample sequenced in a study of blood T cell repertoires in COVID-19. Sequenced by immunoSEQ multiplex PCR; TCRdb stores in-frame clones only, minus some. Among about 75,000 clones listed, 90% were seen once. Sequencing was done on a sample of peripheral blood. Receptors were obtained from a human donor in a cohort sampled during active COVID-19.

J is TRBJ2-3 and V is TRBV2, with 15 bases fitting TRBD2. V was pared by 6 bases and J by 0 bases, with 4 bases of the junction left unmatched. The germline gives CDR1 SNHLY, CDR2 FYNNEI. The CDR3 runs 17 residues. CDR3 sequence (DNA): TGTGCCAGCAGGGGACTAGCGGGGGGACCTAGCACAGATACGCAGTATTTT. This gives the protein CASRGLAGGPSTDTQYF.

This clone was recorded once. This rearrangement joins TRBV7-2 to TRBJ2-7; 13 nucleotides line up with TRBD2. The CDR3 runs to 17 residues. Germline V CDR1 and CDR2: SGHTA, FQGNSA. V gave up 3 bases and J gave up 7 bases; unmatched junction bases: 12. This chain's CDR3 is CASSLKGLAGAMREQYF. CDR3 sequence (DNA): TGTGCCAGCAGCTTGAAAGGACTAGCGGGGGCTATGAGGGAGCAGTACTTC.

In this sample, this clone turned up once. The genes are TRBV5-4 and TRBJ1-1; 10 nucleotides align to TRBD1. CDR1 and CDR2 from the germline V gene are SGHNT and YYREEE (reference sequence). The CDR3 spans 16 residues. The J segment lost 5 bases and the V segment lost 2 bases, leaving 9 bases of the junction unmatched. CDR3 in amino acids: CASSFGLGTGETEAFF. The CDR3 DNA reads as TGTGCCAGCAGCTTCGGTCTGGGGACAGGGGAAACTGAAGCTTTCTTT.

The chain combines TRBV11-2 with TRBJ1-1; D remains unclear. This CDR3 spans 12 amino acids. Trimming stripped 3 bases from V and 3 bases from J, with 5 bases between. Germline values: CDR1 SGHAT, CDR2 FQNNGV. The CDR3 DNA is TGTGCCAGCAGCTTCCGAGACACTGAAGCTTTCTTT. This encodes CASSFRDTEAFF.

V and J are TRBV3-1 (or the pseudogene TRBV3-2) and TRBJ2-7, with 7 positions matching TRBD2. CDR1 and CDR2 from the germline V gene are LGHDT and YNNKEL (reference sequence). The CDR3 contains 16 residues. V shed 1 base and J 2 bases; nucleotides not matched to a gene: 8. Here the CDR3 reads CASSQVSGTTPYEQYF. The CDR3 region has the DNA TGTGCCAGCAGCCAAGTGTCCGGGACTACTCCCTACGAGCAGTACTTC.

V usage is TRBV4-2 and J usage is TRBJ2-5, with 10 bases lining up with TRBD2. This CDR3 is built from 17 residues. Germline V gene sequence: CDR1 LGHNA, CDR2 YNFKEQ. V dropped 1 base and J dropped 2; count of bases not matched to a gene: 7. DNA of the CDR3: TGTGCCAGCAGCCAAGGGAGGCTAGCGGGGGAACAAGAGACCCAGTACTTC. Protein sequence: CASSQGRLAGEQETQYF.

The chain links TRBV2 to TRBJ2-7, with 7 nucleotides matching TRBD2. In germline, CDR1 is SNHLY, CDR2 FYNNEI. With V trimmed by 6 bases and J by 4 bases, 12 bases remained unmatched. This CDR3 comprises 15 residues. CDR3 nucleotides: TGTGCCAGCAGCCGAGGGCGCGGGGGTCTATACGAGCAGTACTTC. Translating gives CASSRGRGGLYEQYF.